The 24 T cell receptor beta chains given below trace back to one sample, sequenced in a study of T cells in localized non-small cell lung cancer. Some clones are missing from TCRdb's copy, which holds only in-frame ones; the method was immunoSEQ multiplex PCR. The data show 13,000 to 15,000 clones, roughly 87% seen once. This specimen consisted of peripheral blood mononuclear cells, obtained before any cancer treatment. The source of these receptors is a man aged 35-75 years with stage III lung adenocarcinoma.

The rearrangement uses TRBV30 and TRBJ2-7; weak D call: TRBD1 (5 bases). Germline assignment: CDR1 GTSNPN and CDR2 SVGIG (reference sequence). V was clipped by 1 base and J by 0 bases, with 13 bases between them. The CDR3 has 15 amino acids. The CDR3 DNA sequence: TGTGCCTGGAGTGCTAAGACAGATAGCTCCTACGAGCAGTACTTC. It is translated as CAWSAKTDSSYEQYF. Combining the CDR3 with reference TRBV30 and TRBJ2-7 gives the whole variable domain SQTIHQWPATLVQPVGSPLSLECTVEGTSNPNLYWYRQAAGRGLQLLFYSVGIGQISSEVPQNLSASRPQDRQFILSSKKLLLSDSGFYLCAWSAKTDSSYEQYFGPGTRLTVT.

The genes are TRBV12-5 and TRBJ2-6; no firm D call. The CDR3 extends over 18 amino acids. CDR1 is LGHNT, CDR2 FRNRAP, per germline. The germline V and J ends were trimmed by 0 bases and 0 bases, with 12 bases remaining between them. This chain's CDR3 is CASGLVLASPSGANVLTF. CDR3 sequence (DNA): TGTGCTAGTGGTTTGGTACTGGCAAGCCCCTCTGGGGCCAACGTCCTGACTTTC.

This chain's CDR3 is CASFGPTWGTGELFF. DNA of the CDR3: TGTGCCAGCTTTGGGCCAACCTGGGGCACCGGGGAGCTGTTTTTT. The chain employs TRBV6-5 and TRBJ2-2; no clear D. Deletions cut 8 bases from V and 4 bases from J, with 17 bases between. This CDR3 comprises 15 residues. Germline V gene lookup returns CDR1 MNHEY and CDR2 SVGAGI.

The rearrangement links TRBV4-2 to TRBJ2-3, with TRBD2 identical over 12 bases. Trimming took 1 base from V and 5 from J; bases not matched to a gene: 7. The CDR3 contains 17 residues. From germline, CDR1 is LGHNA and CDR2 YNFKEQ. Here the CDR3 DNA reads TGTGCCAGCAGCCAAGTTCTAGCGGGAGGGGGAGGAGATACGCAGTATTTT. Its protein product is CASSQVLAGGGGDTQYF.

The chain joins TRBV6-5 to TRBJ2-5, with 7 bases lining up with TRBD1. V trimming: 6 bases; J trimming: 5 bases; junction bases outside the gene matches: 9. Germline V CDR1 and CDR2: MNHEY, SVGAGI. This CDR3 has 14 amino acids. The CDR3: CASRAGTERETQYF. The CDR3 DNA follows: TGTGCCAGCAGAGCCGGGACAGAAAGGGAGACCCAGTACTTC.

The chain has TRBV7-7 and TRBJ2-2; possibly TRBD1 or TRBD2 for D (5 bases each). The V end was cut by 2 bases, the J end by 4 bases, with 8 bases between. Per the germline V gene, CDR1 is SSHAT and CDR2 is FNYEAQ (reference sequence). The CDR3 consists of 14 residues. CDR3 nucleotides: TGTGCCAGCAGCTTATGGGGGTCCACCGGGGAGCTGTTTTTT. Its protein is CASSLWGSTGELFF.

This chain connects TRBV15 to TRBJ1-2, with TRBD1 matching over 8 bases. The CDR3 sequence is 14 residues long. The V and J ends lost 2 bases and 8 bases, in that order; junction bases with no gene match: 7. Germline values: CDR1 LNHNV, CDR2 YYDKDF (reference sequence). CDR3 nucleotide sequence: TGTGCCACCAGCAGACGCTCGACAGGGGAAGGCTACACCTTC. Amino acid sequence: CATSRRSTGEGYTF.

J is TRBJ2-2 and V is TRBV18; D is possibly TRBD1 or TRBD2 (7 bases each). V was shortened by 6 bases and J by 3 bases, with 20 bases between the two germline ends. The germline V gene encodes CDR1 KGHSH and CDR2 LQKENI. There are 17 residues in the CDR3. For the CDR3, the DNA is TGTGCCAGCTCCCGACAGGGTCGAGGACTAGACACCGGGGAGCTGTTTTTT. Its translation: CASSRQGRGLDTGELFF. The variable domain in full, with the rest retrieved from reference TRBV18 and TRBJ2-2, is NAGVMQNPRHLVRRRGQEARLRCSPMKGHSHVYWYRQLPEEGLKFMVYLQKENIIDESGMPKERFSAEFPKEGPSILRIQQVVRGDSAAYFCASSRQGRGLDTGELFFGEGSRLTVL.

The chain is built from TRBV7-2 and TRBJ1-5, with D unresolved. The CDR3 sequence is 15 residues long. Germline V lookup: CDR1 SGHTA, CDR2 FQGNSA. V lost 1 base to trimming and J lost 3 bases, with 10 bases between them. The CDR3 nucleotides are TGTGCCAGCAGCTTAGTGTCAGTTATCAATCAGCCCCAGCATTTT. Translation gives CASSLVSVINQPQHF.

The chain recombines TRBV28 with TRBJ1-2, with no clear D. With 3 bases removed from V and 4 bases from J, the gap between germline ends came to 9 bases. This CDR3 contains 13 residues. Germline CDR1 is MDHEN and CDR2 is SYDVKM. The CDR3 DNA sequence: TGTGCCAGCAGTTTCCCCGGTGCCTATGGCTACACCTTC. Amino acid sequence: CASSFPGAYGYTF.

This clone was detected once. V usage is TRBV19 and J usage is TRBJ1-5; 8 nucleotides line up with TRBD1. The CDR3 has 14 amino acids. V lost 3 bases and J lost 6; bases outside the gene matches: 4. Germline CDR1 and CDR2: LNHDA and SQIVND (reference sequence). CDR3 residues: CASSIGTGPQPQHF. The CDR3 DNA is TGTGCCAGTAGTATCGGGACAGGTCCTCAGCCCCAGCATTTT.

The J gene is TRBJ1-5, the V gene TRBV4-1, with 7 bases fitting TRBD1. This CDR3 comprises 16 residues. The V segment lost 4 bases and the J segment 5 bases; nucleotides outside the gene matches: 11. The V gene's germline CDR1 is MGHRA and CDR2 YSYEKL. CDR3 coding DNA: TGCGCCAGCAGCCCCCTGGGCAGGGGGGTGGATCAGCCCCAGCATTTT. This gives the protein CASSPLGRGVDQPQHF.

The chain recombines TRBV27 with TRBJ2-1; D remains unclear. In germline, CDR1 is MNHEY, CDR2 SMNVEV (reference sequence). V was shortened by 2 bases and J by 2 bases, with 7 bases between the two germline ends. The CDR3 runs to 14 residues. CDR3 bases: TGTGCCAGCAGTTTAGGGGTGGCCTACAATGAGCAGTTCTTC. Residues: CASSLGVAYNEQFF.

This rearrangement joins TRBV11-2 to TRBJ2-1; the match to TRBD1 covers 8 bases. Per germline, CDR1 SGHAT and CDR2 FQNNGV. The ends lost 1 base at V and 7 bases at J; junction bases unmatched: 12. This CDR3 region has 17 residues. Here the CDR3 reads CASSLGQNQGAGNEQFF. In nucleotides, the CDR3 is TGTGCCAGCAGCTTAGGGCAAAACCAGGGGGCCGGGAATGAGCAGTTCTTC.

The chain combines TRBV13 with TRBJ2-1, with 12 bases lining up with TRBD2. CDR3 length equals 17 residues. CDR1 is PRHDT and CDR2 is FYEKMQ in the germline V gene (reference sequence). Losses at the gene ends were 0 bases for V and 6 bases for J; bases not matched to a gene: 6. In nucleotides, the CDR3 is TGTGCCAGCAGCTTAGGGTCTAGCGGGAGGGCCATCAATGAGCAGTTCTTC. This encodes CASSLGSSGRAINEQFF.

The CDR3 sequence: CASSESGLAVQETQYF. The CDR3 region has the DNA TGCGCCAGCAGTGAGAGCGGACTAGCGGTCCAAGAGACCCAGTACTTC. The J gene is TRBJ2-5, the V gene TRBV10-2; 10 bases map to TRBD2. Germline CDR1 and CDR2: WSHSY and SAAADI. With 2 bases clipped from V and 1 base from J, the junction kept 4 bases outside the gene matches. The CDR3 runs 16 residues.

CDR3 residues: CASSERVSPGQARVNEKLFF. Written as DNA, the CDR3 is TGCGCCAGCAGTGAGAGGGTTTCTCCGGGACAGGCCCGAGTTAATGAAAAACTGTTTTTT. This chain links TRBV10-1 with TRBJ1-4, with TRBD1 identical over 8 bases. The V and J ends lost 2 bases and 4 bases, in that order; junction bases with no gene match: 18. In germline, CDR1 is WNHNN, CDR2 SYGVQD (reference sequence). The CDR3 is 20 amino acids.

V gene TRBV6-6 combines with J gene TRBJ2-5, with 10 bases aligning to TRBD1. The CDR3 sequence is 15 residues long. Trimming at V came to 6 bases and at J to 6 bases, leaving 10 bases not matched to a gene. The germline CDR1 and CDR2 sequences are MNHNY and SVGAGI (reference sequence). The CDR3 protein is CASSSGTGAGKTQYF. The CDR3 DNA sequence: TGTGCCAGCAGCTCCGGGACAGGGGCGGGAAAGACCCAGTACTTC.

The chain joins TRBV10-3 to TRBJ2-7; a weak D match, TRBD2 (6 bases). From germline, CDR1 is ENHRY and CDR2 SYGVKD. The CDR3 covers 15 residues. V was clipped by 0 bases and J by 6 bases, with 15 bases between them. For the CDR3, the DNA is TGTGCCATCAGTGAGTCGTCTGGACTACCCTTCGAGCAGTACTTC. It encodes CAISESSGLPFEQYF.

This chain uses TRBV4-3 with TRBJ2-5; D gene ambiguous. Trimming took off 5 bases at V and 4 bases at J, with 14 bases between the two ends. The CDR3 covers 14 residues. CDR1 is LGHNA and CDR2 is YSLEER in the germline V gene. This CDR3 reads CASSAGSYRETQYF. CDR3 coding DNA: TGCGCCAGCAGCGCCGGTTCCTACCGAGAGACCCAGTACTTC.

The chain joins TRBV6-1 to TRBJ2-7; maybe TRBD1 (6 bases). The CDR3 consists of 11 residues. CDR1 is MNHNS and CDR2 is SASEGT in the germline V gene. The germline V and J ends were trimmed by 7 bases and 3 bases, with 7 bases remaining between them. The CDR3 protein is CASTDSYEQYF. The CDR3 DNA is TGTGCCAGCACGGACAGCTACGAGCAGTACTTC.

V gene TRBV11-2 combines with J gene TRBJ1-1; D is unclear. V was cut by 5 bases and J by 0 bases, with 7 bases left in between. CDR3 size: 13 residues. Germline V gives CDR1 SGHAT, CDR2 FQNNGV. In nucleotides, the CDR3 is TGTGCCAGCAGCATAGGTGTGAACACTGAAGCTTTCTTT. Translated: CASSIGVNTEAFF.

The table lists this clone with a count of one. The rearrangement uses TRBV11-2 and TRBJ2-3, with D hard to call. In germline, CDR1 is SGHAT, CDR2 FQNNGV. The CDR3 is 15 amino acids. V lost 4 bases to trimming and J lost 0 bases, with 11 bases between them. CDR3 in DNA: TGTGCCAGCAGCTCCTCCCGATTTAGCACAGATACGCAGTATTTT. Translated: CASSSSRFSTDTQYF.

Details on this clone: Other nucleotide sequences in the sample specify the same CDR3. The CDR3, as DNA: TGTGCCAGCAGCTCCGGACTAGCGGGTTACAATGAGCAGTTCTTC. Its protein product is CASSSGLAGYNEQFF. The chain couples TRBV13 to TRBJ2-1; 11 bases are shared with TRBD2. The germline V gene encodes CDR1 PRHDT and CDR2 FYEKMQ (reference sequence). Unmatched junction bases numbered 3, after V lost 4 bases and J lost 4 bases. CDR3 length: 15 amino acids.